Described below is a single TCR beta chain sequence and its context. Antigen unknown. The CDR3 length is 13 residues. Looked up from germline, CDR1 is KGHSH and CDR2 is LQKENI. The ends lost 6 bases at V and 4 bases at J; junction bases unmatched: 5. Clones were sequenced by immunoSEQ multiplex PCR, and TCRdb holds only the in-frame ones, with some missing. The sample includes some 170,000 clones, 90% to 95% of them seen just once. The data were obtained in a study of T cell responses to AZD1222 COVID-19 vaccine. On the study more broadly: It was second doses at about 4 or about 12 weeks that were pooled. Study-wide points: In the spike-specific TCR repertoire, nearly half reportedly target unmutated variant regions.

This clonotype originated in an adult in good health. V is TRBV18 and J is TRBJ1-2, with 7 bases identical to TRBD1. The sample here was peripheral blood, taken on day 0 of AZD1222 vaccination. DNA for the CDR3: TGTGCCAGCTCGCTCCGGGACAGCTATGGCTACACCTTC. Translated, it gives CASSLRDSYGYTF.